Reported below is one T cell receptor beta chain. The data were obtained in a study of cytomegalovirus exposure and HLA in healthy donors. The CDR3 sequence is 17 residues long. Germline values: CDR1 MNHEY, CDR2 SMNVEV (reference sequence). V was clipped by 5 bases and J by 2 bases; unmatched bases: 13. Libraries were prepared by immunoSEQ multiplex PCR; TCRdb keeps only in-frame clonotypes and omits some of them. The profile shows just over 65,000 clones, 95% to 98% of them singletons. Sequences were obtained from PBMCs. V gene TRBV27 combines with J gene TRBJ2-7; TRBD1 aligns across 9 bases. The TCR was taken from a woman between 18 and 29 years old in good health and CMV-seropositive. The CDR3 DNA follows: TGTGCCAGCAGTGCGTCTATTGGGACAGGGATTACCTACGAGCAGTACTTC. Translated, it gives CASSASIGTGITYEQYF.